This T cell receptor beta chain was found in a study of T cells after yellow fever vaccination. Study results and limitations: There was a possibility that FACS-sorted repertoires contained abundant clonotypes contaminating from the bulk population. Weaker overall was a secondary response that nonetheless peaked faster, on day 5 versus 15. Detected again after the booster were most primary-vaccination clones, at 96% CD4 and 88% CD8.

Using its own MiXCR run on the 5' RACE reads, TCRdb lists one record per CDR3 protein. The table records under 400,000 distinct CDR3 sequences, roughly 11% of them present only once. Losses at the gene ends were 3 bases for V and 7 bases for J; bases not matched to a gene: 2. There are 13 residues in the CDR3. Details on this clonotype: Its antigen is still unknown.

The clonotype originates from a man aged 18 to 30 who received the YFV17D yellow fever vaccine. The source material was PBMCs, sampled on the day of the first yellow fever vaccination. This rearrangement joins TRBV5-3 to TRBJ2-1, with 9 bases aligning to TRBD2. TRBV5-3 is identified as an open reading frame with a role that is uncertain. CDR3: CARSCGGANEQFF. DNA for the CDR3: TGTGCCAGAAGCTGCGGGGGGGCGAATGAGCAGTTCTTC.